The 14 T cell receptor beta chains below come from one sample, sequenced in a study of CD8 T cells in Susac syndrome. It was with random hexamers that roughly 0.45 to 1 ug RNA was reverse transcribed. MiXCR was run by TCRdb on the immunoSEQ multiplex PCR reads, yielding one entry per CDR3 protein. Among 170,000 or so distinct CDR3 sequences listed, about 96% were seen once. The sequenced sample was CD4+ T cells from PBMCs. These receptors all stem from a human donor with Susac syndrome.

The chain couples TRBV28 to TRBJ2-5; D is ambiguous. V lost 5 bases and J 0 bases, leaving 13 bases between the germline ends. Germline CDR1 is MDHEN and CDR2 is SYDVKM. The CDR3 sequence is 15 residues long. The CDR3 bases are TGTGCCAGCAGTACGCCACAGCCGTACCAAGAGACCCAGTACTTC. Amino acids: CASSTPQPYQETQYF.

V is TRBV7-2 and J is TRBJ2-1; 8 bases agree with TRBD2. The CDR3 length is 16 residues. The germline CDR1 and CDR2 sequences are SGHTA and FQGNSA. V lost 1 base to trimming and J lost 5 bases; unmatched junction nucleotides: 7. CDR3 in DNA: TGTGCCAGCAGCTTAGATACCTGGCGGGGGGACAATGAGCAGTTCTTC. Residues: CASSLDTWRGDNEQFF.

This CDR3 is CASSQDLRTGLHEQYF. The CDR3 nucleotides read TGTGCCAGCAGCCAAGATCTTCGGACAGGGCTCCACGAGCAGTACTTC. V gene TRBV4-2 combines with J gene TRBJ2-7, with 8 nucleotides matching TRBD1. The CDR3 is 16 residues long. The ends lost 0 bases at V and 5 bases at J; junction bases unmatched: 9. Germline V gene data show CDR1 as LGHNA and CDR2 as YNFKEQ.

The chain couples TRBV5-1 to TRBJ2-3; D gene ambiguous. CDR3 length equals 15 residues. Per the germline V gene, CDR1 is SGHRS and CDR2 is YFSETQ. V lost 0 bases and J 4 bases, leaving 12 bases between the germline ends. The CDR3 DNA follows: TGCGCCAGCAGCTTGGTTACCGCCAGTGCAGATACGCAGTATTTT. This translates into CASSLVTASADTQYF.

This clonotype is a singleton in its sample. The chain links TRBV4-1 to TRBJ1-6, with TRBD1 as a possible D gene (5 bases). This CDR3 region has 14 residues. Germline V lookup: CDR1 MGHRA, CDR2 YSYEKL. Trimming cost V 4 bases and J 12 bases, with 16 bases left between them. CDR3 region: CASSLQEGGEPLHF. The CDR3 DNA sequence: TGCGCCAGCAGCCTGCAGGAGGGAGGGGAACCCCTCCACTTT.

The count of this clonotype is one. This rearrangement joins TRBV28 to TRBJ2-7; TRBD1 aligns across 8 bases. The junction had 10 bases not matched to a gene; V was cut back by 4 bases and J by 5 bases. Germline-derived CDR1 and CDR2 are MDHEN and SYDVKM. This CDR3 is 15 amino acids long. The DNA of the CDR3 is TGTGCCAGCAGTTCCCCGGCGGACAGGGTCCACGAGCAGTACTTC. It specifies CASSSPADRVHEQYF.

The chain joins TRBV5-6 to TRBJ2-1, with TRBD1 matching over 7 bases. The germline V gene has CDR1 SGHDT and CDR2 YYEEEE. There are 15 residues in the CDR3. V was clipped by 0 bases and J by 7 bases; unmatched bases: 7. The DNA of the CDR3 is TGTGCCAGCAGCTTGGGATGGGACAGAGCTAATGAGCAGTTCTTC. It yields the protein CASSLGWDRANEQFF.

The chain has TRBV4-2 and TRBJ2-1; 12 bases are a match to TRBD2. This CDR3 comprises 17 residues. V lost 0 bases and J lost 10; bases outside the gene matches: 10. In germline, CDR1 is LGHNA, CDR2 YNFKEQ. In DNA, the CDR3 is TGTGCCAGCAGCCAAGAAAAGGGACTAGCGGGTACCGGAGAGCAGTTCTTC. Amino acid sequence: CASSQEKGLAGTGEQFF.

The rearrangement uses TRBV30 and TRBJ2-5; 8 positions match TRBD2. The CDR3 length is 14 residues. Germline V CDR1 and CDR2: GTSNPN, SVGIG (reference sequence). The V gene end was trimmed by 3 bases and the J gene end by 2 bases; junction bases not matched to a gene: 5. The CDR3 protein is CAWRGLVAQETQYF. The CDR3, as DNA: TGTGCCTGGAGGGGACTAGTTGCTCAAGAGACCCAGTACTTC.

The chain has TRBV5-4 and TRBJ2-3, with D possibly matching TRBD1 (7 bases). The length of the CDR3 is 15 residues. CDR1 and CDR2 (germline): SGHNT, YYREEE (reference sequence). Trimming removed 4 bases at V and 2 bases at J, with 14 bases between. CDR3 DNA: TGTGCCAGCAGCGGAGGGGGCGCGAACACAGATACGCAGTATTTT. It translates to CASSGGGANTDTQYF.

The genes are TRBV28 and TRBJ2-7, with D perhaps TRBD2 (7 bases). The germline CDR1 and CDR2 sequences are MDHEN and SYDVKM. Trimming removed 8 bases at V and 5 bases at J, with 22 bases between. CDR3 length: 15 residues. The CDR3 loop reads CASGSPAGEGNEQYV. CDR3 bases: TGTGCCAGCGGGTCGCCGGCAGGGGAGGGGAACGAGCAGTACGTC.

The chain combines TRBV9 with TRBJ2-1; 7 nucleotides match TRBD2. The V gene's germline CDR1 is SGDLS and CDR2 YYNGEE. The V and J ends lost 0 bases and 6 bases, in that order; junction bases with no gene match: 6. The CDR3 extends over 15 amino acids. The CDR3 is CASSVAAGVSNEQFF. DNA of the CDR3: TGTGCCAGCAGCGTAGCGGCGGGAGTCTCCAATGAGCAGTTCTTC.

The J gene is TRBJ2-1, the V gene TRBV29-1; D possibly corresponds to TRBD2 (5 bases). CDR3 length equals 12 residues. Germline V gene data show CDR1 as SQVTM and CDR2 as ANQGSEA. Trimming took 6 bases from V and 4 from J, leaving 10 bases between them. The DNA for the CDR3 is TGCAGCGTCGGGAACAGATACAATGAGCAGTTCTTC. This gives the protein CSVGNRYNEQFF.

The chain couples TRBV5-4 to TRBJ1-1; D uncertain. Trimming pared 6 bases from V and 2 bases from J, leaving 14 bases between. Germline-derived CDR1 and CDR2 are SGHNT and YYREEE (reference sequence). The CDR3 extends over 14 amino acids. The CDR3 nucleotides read TGTGCCAGCACCGAGGCAGGCGTAAACACTGAAGCTTTCTTT. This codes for CASTEAGVNTEAFF.